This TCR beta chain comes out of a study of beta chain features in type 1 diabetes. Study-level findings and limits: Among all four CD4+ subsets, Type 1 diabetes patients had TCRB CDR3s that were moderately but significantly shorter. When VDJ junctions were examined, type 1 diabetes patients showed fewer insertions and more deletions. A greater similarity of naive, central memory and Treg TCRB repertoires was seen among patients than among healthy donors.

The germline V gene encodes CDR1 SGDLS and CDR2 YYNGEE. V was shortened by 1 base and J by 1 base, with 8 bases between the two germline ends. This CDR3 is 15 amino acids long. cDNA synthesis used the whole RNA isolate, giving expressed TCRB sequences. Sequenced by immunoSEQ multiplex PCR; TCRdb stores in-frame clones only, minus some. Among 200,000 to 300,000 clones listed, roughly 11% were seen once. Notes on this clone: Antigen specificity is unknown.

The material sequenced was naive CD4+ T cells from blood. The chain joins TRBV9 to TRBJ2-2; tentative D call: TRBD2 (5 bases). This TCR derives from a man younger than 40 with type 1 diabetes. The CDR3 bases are TGTGCCAGCAGCGTAAGGAGCGGGAACACCGGGGAGCTGTTTTTT. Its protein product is CASSVRSGNTGELFF.